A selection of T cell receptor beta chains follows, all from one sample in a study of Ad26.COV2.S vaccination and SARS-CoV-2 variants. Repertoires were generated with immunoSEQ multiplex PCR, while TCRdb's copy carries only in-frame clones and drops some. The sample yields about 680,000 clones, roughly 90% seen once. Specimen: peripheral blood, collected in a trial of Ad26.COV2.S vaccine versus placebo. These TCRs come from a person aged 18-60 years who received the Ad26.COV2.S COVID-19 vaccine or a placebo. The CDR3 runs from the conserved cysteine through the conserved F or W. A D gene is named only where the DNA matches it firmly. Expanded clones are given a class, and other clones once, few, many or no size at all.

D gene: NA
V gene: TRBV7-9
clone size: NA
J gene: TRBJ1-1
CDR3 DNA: TGTGCCAGCAGCTTATTAGGAGGGAACACTGAAGCTTTCTTT
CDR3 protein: CASSLLGGNTEAFF

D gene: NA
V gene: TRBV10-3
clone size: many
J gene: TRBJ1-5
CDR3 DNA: TGTGCCATCAGTGACGGTCATCAGCCCCAGCATTTT
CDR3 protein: CAISDGHQPQHF

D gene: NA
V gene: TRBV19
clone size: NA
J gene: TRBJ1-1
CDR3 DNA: TGTGCCAGTAGTATAGATCAAGGGGGTCGGCGCACTGAAGCTTTCTTT
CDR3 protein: CASSIDQGGRRTEAFF

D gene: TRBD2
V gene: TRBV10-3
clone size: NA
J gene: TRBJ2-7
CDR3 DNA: TGTGCCATCAGTACTCTAGCGGGCAGCTCCTACGAGCAGTACTTC
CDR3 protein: CAISTLAGSSYEQYF

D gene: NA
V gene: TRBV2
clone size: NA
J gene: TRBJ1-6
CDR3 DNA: TGTGCCAGCAACCGTGATAATTCACCCCTCCACTTT
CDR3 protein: CASNRDNSPLHF

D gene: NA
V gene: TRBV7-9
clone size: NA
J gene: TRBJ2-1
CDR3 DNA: TGTGCCAGCAGCTTAGAAACTAGAGGGGGGGACAATGAGCAGTTCTTC
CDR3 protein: CASSLETRGGDNEQFF

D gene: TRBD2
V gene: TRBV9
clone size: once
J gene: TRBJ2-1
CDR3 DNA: TGTGCCAGCAGCGTAGCTCCAAGCGGGGACAATGAGCAGTTCTTC
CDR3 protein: CASSVAPSGDNEQFF

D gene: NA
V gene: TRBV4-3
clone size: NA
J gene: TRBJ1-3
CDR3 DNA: TGCGCCAGCAGCCAAGATAGCCGACAGGCACAGGCCATTTTCTCTGGAAACACCATATATTTT
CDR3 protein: CASSQDSRQAQAIFSGNTIYF

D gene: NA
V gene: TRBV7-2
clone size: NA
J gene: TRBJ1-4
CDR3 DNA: TGTGCCAGCAGCTCAAACCCAGGGAGTTCTTATAATGAAAAACTGTTTTTT
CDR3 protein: CASSSNPGSSYNEKLFF

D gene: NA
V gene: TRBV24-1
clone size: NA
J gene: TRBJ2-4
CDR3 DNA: TGTGCCACCAGTGACCCCGGCGAGGTTAGCAACATTCAGTACTTC
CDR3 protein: CATSDPGEVSNIQYF